Following are 8 T cell receptor beta chains from one sample sequenced in a study of T cell responses to AZD1222 COVID-19 vaccine. Assay used: immunoSEQ multiplex PCR; TCRdb lists only in-frame clones, some missing. The sample holds about 150,000 clones, roughly 90% seen once. The source was peripheral blood, collected on day 0 of AZD1222 vaccination. The receptor source for this set is an adult in good health.

This chain connects TRBV29-1 to TRBJ2-3, with D perhaps TRBD1 (6 bases). The CDR3 consists of 13 residues. The V end was cut by 3 bases, the J end by 2 bases, with 9 bases between. From germline, CDR1 is SQVTM and CDR2 ANQGSEA. The CDR3 loop reads CSVENRVTDTQYF. CDR3 coding DNA: TGCAGCGTTGAGAACAGGGTCACAGATACGCAGTATTTT.

In nucleotides, the CDR3 is TGCGCCAGCAGCTTGGCCGGGGGCGAAGGCTACACCTTC. Translating gives CASSLAGGEGYTF. The chain uses TRBV5-1 and TRBJ1-2; D might be TRBD1 (6 bases). This CDR3 contains 13 residues. Trimming took 0 bases from V and 8 from J, leaving 11 bases between them. Per the germline V gene, CDR1 is SGHRS and CDR2 is YFSETQ.

V gene TRBV27 combines with J gene TRBJ1-6; D gene uncertain. The germline CDR1 and CDR2 sequences are MNHEY and SMNVEV (reference sequence). This CDR3 is 16 amino acids long. V lost 1 base, J lost 0 bases, and 7 bases lay in between. CDR3 DNA sequence: TGTGCCAGCAGTTTATTCTCGAGCTCCTATAATTCACCCCTCCACTTT. Translation: CASSLFSSSYNSPLHF.

V usage is TRBV7-2 and J usage is TRBJ1-6; 11 bases align to TRBD1. V lost 5 bases and J lost 6; bases outside the gene matches: 9. The CDR3 length is 17 residues. Germline V gene data show CDR1 as SGHTA and CDR2 as FQGNSA. CDR3 sequence reads: CASSATPGTGGNSPLHF. The CDR3 region has the DNA TGTGCCAGCAGCGCCACCCCCGGGACAGGGGGTAATTCACCCCTCCACTTT. Combining the CDR3 with reference TRBV7-2 and TRBJ1-6 gives the whole variable domain GAGVSQSPSNKVTEKGKDVELRCDPISGHTALYWYRQSLGQGLEFLIYFQGNSAPDKSGLPSDRFSAERTGGSVSTLTIQRTQQEDSAVYLCASSATPGTGGNSPLHFGNGTRLTVT.

V and J are TRBV14 and TRBJ1-1; D possibly corresponds to TRBD1 (5 bases). Germline loops: CDR1 SGHDN, CDR2 FVKESK. The CDR3 contains 15 residues. The V gene lost 4 bases and the J gene lost 5 bases, with 17 bases spanning the gap. The CDR3: CASSLPLGGRTEAFF. The CDR3 DNA follows: TGTGCCAGCAGCCTACCCCTTGGGGGTCGGACTGAAGCTTTCTTT.

This chain uses TRBV11-2 with TRBJ1-2; D remains unclear. The CDR3 extends over 12 amino acids. V was clipped by 0 bases and J by 12 bases, with 11 bases between them. Germline V gene lookup returns CDR1 SGHAT and CDR2 FQNNGV. This chain's CDR3 is CASSLDRTENTF. The CDR3 DNA follows: TGTGCCAGCAGCTTAGATAGAACCGAGAACACCTTC.

The V call is TRBV18, the J call TRBJ1-1; the match to TRBD1 covers 9 bases. CDR1 and CDR2 (germline): KGHSH, LQKENI. The junction had 5 bases not matched to a gene; V was cut back by 2 bases and J by 4 bases. This CDR3 is built from 15 residues. This chain's CDR3 is CASSPVDRGPTEAFF. CDR3 bases: TGTGCCAGCTCACCAGTGGACAGGGGACCCACTGAAGCTTTCTTT.

The V gene is TRBV30, the J gene TRBJ1-5; possibly TRBD1 for D (6 bases). Germline V gene sequence: CDR1 GTSNPN, CDR2 SVGIG (reference sequence). The CDR3 extends over 16 amino acids. V shed 2 bases and J shed 0 bases, with 14 bases lying between them. CDR3 nucleotide sequence: TGTGCCTGGAGTCGGATAGGACAGAATAGCAATCAGCCCCAGCATTTT. Translating it yields CAWSRIGQNSNQPQHF.